This T cell receptor (beta chain) stems from a study of shared clonotypes between healthy human individuals (dated by TCRdb to about 2020). Study-wide context: Three men and a couple of women, aged 18 to 49 years, made up the cohort. Per donor, leukapheresis produced somewhere between about 0.9 and 9.5 billion PBMCs. The study deeply sequenced blood TCR repertoires of about five healthy adults to estimate repertoire size and the extent of clonotype sharing between individuals. Per donor, three plates each were used for CD4 naive and CD4 memory, two for CD8 naive, and one for CD8 memory. To increase sequencing depth and limit assay-specific biases, TCR repertoire library preparation and sequencing were carried out by different laboratories using diverse techniques. Overall study outcomes, separate from this receptor: Clonotypes shared by all four sorted-subset donors showed higher generation probabilities than non-shared clonotypes. Based on pairwise subsampling, the degree of clonotype sharing among donors was expected to be affected by sequencing depth. Because the study included only a small number of donors, the genetic and exposure-history diversity represented was limited. Rarefaction of sorted-subset datasets indicated incomplete sequencing despite the large sequencing depth. Sampling was restricted to blood, and TCR repertoires in tissues likely differ from the TCR repertoires found in blood. Estimated clonotype richness was generally larger for naive than for memory subsets. Across four donors, roughly 5% of naive CD4, more than 3% of naive CD8, around 2.5% of memory CD4, and about 0.4% of memory CD8 clonotypes were shared.

Healthy HIV-negative adults with no recently reported acute infections or vaccinations were included as donors. Only Caucasian adults living in Nashville, Tennessee, USA were represented among the donors. CD4+ T cells were enriched by magnetic negative selection; naive cells were then positively selected on CD45RA, and the negative fraction formed the memory subset. Blood was collected by leukapheresis, and PBMCs were isolated by Ficoll-Histopaque density gradient centrifugation and then cryopreserved in liquid nitrogen vapor phase. Analytical flow cytometry was used to check the purity and quantity of each magnetically sorted T cell population. Genomic DNA was isolated from every sorted fraction and measured by UV absorbance on a Nanodrop 2000c. TCR CDR3 regions were amplified from genomic DNA by multiplex PCR using the deep immunoSEQ assay. Extracted genomic DNA from each cell subset was distributed evenly across all wells of several immunoSEQ 96-well plates, and each plate was treated as a replicate. For sorted subsets, around 200 ng genomic DNA, equal to about 30,000 T cell genomes, was loaded into each replicate PCR. Purified libraries were measured with a Qubit 3.0 fluorometer, size-checked on a Bioanalyzer 2100, and measured again with the KAPA Library Quantification kit. Every immunoSEQ 96-well plate was sequenced on a dedicated single-read 150-cycle Illumina NextSeq 550 flow cell. The authors' pipeline ran thus. The immunoSEQ output contained only junctional sequences without quality scores, so filtering could not match that applied to full-length reads. To assign V/J genes and CDR3, sequences were annotated against IMGT germline references using PyIR, a Python wrapper for IgBLAST v1.9. Reads were filtered out if the reads had weak V/J assignments (E-value above 1e-6), no CDR3, stop codons, out-of-frame junctions, or ambiguous translated residues. V3J clonotypes were defined by identical inferred V gene, J gene, and CDR3 amino acid sequence. The percentage overlap between two repertoires was calculated by dividing the number of shared unique clonotypes by the size of the smaller repertoire. Richness of each repertoire was evaluated using RTK rarefaction, the Chao1 estimator, and Recon v2.1 estimates of unobserved clonotypes. Generation probabilities for all TCRbeta clonotypes obtained by the gDNA method from four donors were computed using OLGA. Entries here come from immuneACCESS through TCRdb and include only in-frame sequences with V and J called. Some clones fail to appear in such tables; in the studies checked, an unresolved V gene covers under half of the shortfall, and the cause of the remainder is unknown. The V and J calls and clone size are taken from that table; D and trimming were inferred from the DNA. This sample holds 2 million to 2.5 million clones; around 90% were observed only once. 0.3% to 0.4% of the sample is in the top ten clones.

As for this clone: What this receptor recognizes is not known. Nothing much larger sits one base from this clone, and base qualities are not available.

Germline trimming amounts to 4 bases on V and 4 bases on J, with 9 as the count of junction bases outside the gene matches. From the cysteine up to the phenylalanine, the CDR3 has a length of 15 residues. Of the read, only the CDR3 DNA is kept; its 45 bases are in frame from base 1. CDR1 and CDR2, looked up from the germline V gene, are SGHRS and YFSETQ. The sequenced sample was naive CD4+ T cells from PBMCs. Explained via the paper, the cell subset or site label denotes: CD45RA+ positively selected. The receptor chain draws on TRBV5-1 and TRBJ1-1; TRBD1 matches 8 bases in the middle. This TCR derives from a man aged 18 to 35 in good health. Some clones in this sample may be carry-over from other donors' samples. The sequence in DNA is TGCGCCAGCAGCCGCGCCGACAGGGGCGGCACTGAAGCTTTCTTT. This is translated as CASSRADRGGTEAFF.